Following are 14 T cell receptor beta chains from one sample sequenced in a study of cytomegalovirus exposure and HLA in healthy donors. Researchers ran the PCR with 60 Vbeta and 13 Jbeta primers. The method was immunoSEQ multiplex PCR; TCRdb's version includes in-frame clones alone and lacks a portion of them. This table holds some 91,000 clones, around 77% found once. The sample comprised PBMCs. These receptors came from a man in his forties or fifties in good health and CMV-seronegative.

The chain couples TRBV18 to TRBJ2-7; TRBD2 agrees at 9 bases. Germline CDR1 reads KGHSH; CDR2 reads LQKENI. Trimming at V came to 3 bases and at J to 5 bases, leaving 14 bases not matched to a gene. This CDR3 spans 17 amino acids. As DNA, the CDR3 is TGTGCCAGCTCACCCTACAAAATAGCGGGAGCGGGAAACGAGCAGTACTTC. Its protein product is CASSPYKIAGAGNEQYF.

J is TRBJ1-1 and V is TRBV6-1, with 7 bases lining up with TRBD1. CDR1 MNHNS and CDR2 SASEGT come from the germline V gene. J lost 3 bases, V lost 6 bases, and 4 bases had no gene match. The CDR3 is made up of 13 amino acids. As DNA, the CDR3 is TGTGCCAGCAGAGGGGGCCGGGACACTGAAGCTTTCTTT. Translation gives CASRGGRDTEAFF.

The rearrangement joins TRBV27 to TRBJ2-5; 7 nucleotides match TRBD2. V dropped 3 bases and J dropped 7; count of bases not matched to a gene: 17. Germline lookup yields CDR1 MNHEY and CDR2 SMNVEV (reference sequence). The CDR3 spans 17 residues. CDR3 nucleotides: TGTGCCAGCAGTTTGTGGGGAGGGCTAGCTGTGTTGGGGACCCAGTACTTC. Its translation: CASSLWGGLAVLGTQYF.

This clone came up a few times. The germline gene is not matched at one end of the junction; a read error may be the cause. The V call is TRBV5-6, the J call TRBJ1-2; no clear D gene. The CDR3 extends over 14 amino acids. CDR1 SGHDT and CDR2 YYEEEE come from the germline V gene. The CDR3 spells CASSPQVGSGMAGF. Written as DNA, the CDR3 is TGTGCCAGCAGCCCCCAAGTCGGATCCGGGATGGCGGGCTTC.

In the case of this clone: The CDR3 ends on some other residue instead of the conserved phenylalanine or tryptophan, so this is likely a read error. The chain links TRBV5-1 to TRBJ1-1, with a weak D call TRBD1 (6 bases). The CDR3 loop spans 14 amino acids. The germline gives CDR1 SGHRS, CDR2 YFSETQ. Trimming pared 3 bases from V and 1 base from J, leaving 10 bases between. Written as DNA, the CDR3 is TGCGCCAGCAGCTCAACAGGGAAGAACACTGAAGCTTTCGTT. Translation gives CASSSTGKNTEAFV.

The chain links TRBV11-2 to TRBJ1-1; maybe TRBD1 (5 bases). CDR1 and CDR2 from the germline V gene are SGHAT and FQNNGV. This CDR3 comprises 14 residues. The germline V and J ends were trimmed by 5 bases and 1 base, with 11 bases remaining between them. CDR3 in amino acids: CASSQDDRNTEAFF. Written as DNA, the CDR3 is TGTGCCAGCAGCCAAGATGACAGGAACACTGAAGCTTTCTTT.

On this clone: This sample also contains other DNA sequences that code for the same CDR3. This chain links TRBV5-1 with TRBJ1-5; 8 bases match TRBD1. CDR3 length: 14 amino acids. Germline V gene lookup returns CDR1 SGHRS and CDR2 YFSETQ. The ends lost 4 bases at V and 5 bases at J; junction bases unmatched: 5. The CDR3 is CASSVGQGDQPQHF. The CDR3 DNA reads TGCGCCAGCAGCGTAGGACAGGGCGATCAGCCCCAGCATTTT.

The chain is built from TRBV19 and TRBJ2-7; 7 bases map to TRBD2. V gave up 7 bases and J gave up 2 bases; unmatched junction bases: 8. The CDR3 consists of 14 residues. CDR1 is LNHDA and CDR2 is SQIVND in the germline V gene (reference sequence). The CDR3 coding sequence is TGTGCCAGTACCTCTAGCGGACTGCCCTACGAGCAGTACTTC. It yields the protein CASTSSGLPYEQYF.

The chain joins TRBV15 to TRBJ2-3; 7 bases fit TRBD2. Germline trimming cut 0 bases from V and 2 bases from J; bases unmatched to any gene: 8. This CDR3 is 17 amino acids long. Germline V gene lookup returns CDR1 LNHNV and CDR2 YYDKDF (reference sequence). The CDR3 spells CATSRDRLAAPTDTQYF. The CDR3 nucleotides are TGTGCCACCAGCAGAGATCGGCTAGCGGCGCCCACAGATACGCAGTATTTT.

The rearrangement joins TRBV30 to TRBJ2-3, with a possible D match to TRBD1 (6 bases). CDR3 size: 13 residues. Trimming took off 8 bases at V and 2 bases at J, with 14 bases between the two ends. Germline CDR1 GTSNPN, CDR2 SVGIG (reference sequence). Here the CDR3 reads CAAQGDNTDTQYF. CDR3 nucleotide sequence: TGTGCCGCCCAAGGGGACAACACAGATACGCAGTATTTT.

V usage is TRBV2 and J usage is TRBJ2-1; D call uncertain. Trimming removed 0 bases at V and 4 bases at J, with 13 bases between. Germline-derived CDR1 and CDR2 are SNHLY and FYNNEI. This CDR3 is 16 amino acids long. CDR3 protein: CASSEALGATYNEQFF. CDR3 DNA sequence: TGTGCCAGCAGTGAAGCGCTTGGCGCGACTTACAATGAGCAGTTCTTC. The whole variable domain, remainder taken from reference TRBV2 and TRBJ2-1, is EPEVTQTPSHQVTQMGQEVILRCVPISNHLYFYWYRQILGQKVEFLVSFYNNEISEKSEIFDDQFSVERPDGSNFTLKIRSTKLEDSAMYFCASSEALGATYNEQFFGPGTRLTVL.

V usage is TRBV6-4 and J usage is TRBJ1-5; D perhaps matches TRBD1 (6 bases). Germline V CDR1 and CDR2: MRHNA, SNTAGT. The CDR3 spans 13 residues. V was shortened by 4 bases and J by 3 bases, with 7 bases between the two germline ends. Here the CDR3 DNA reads TGTGCCAGCAGTGCAGGGGACAATCAGCCCCAGCATTTT. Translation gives CASSAGDNQPQHF.

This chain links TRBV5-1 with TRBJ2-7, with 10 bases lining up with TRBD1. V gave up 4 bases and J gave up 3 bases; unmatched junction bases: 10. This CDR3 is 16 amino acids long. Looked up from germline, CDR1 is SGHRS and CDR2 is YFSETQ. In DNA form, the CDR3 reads TGCGCCAGCAGCGTGTCCGGGGGACAGGGGTACTACGAGCAGTACTTC. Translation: CASSVSGGQGYYEQYF.

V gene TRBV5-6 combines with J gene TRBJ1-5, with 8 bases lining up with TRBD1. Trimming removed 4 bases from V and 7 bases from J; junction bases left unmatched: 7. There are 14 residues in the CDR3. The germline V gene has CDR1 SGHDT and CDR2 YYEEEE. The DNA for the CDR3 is TGTGCCAGCAGCACAGGGGGTAAGGGACAGCCCCAGCATTTT. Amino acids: CASSTGGKGQPQHF.